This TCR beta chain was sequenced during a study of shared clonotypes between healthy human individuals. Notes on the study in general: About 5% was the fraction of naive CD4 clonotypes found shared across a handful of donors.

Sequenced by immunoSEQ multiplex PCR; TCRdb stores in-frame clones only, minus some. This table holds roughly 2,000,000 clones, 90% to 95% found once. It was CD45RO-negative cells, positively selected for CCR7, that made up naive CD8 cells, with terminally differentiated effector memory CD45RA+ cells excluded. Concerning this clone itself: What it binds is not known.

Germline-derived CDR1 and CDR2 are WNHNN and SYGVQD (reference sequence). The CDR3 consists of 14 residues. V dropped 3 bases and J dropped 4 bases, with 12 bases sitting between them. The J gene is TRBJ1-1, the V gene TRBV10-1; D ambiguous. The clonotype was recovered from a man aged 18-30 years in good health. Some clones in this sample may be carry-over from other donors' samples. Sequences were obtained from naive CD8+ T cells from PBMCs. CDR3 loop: CASSETGGGTEAFF. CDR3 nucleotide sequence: TGCGCCAGCAGTGAAACCGGCGGAGGCACTGAAGCTTTCTTT.